A single sample is the source of the 8 T cell receptor beta chains below, sequenced in a study of radiotherapy plus CTLA-4 blockade in lung cancer. Data came from immunoSEQ multiplex PCR; TCRdb stores just in-frame clones and leaves some out. The sample yields 35,000 to 55,000 clones, 70% to 80% seen once. This material consisted of peripheral blood, taken from a patient treated with radiotherapy plus ipilimumab. These TCRs come from a human donor with non-small cell lung cancer whose response to radiotherapy plus ipilimumab could not be evaluated.

J is TRBJ2-5 and V is TRBV2; 8 nucleotides match TRBD1. CDR1 and CDR2 (germline): SNHLY, FYNNEI. The CDR3 has 14 amino acids. J was trimmed by 2 bases and V by 5 bases; bases with no gene match: 4. Here the CDR3 reads CASSRQGNQETQYF. Written as DNA, the CDR3 is TGTGCCAGCAGTCGACAGGGGAATCAAGAGACCCAGTACTTC.

This chain uses TRBV19 with TRBJ1-1; a possible D gene is TRBD1 (5 bases). This CDR3 spans 14 amino acids. Germline-derived CDR1 and CDR2 are LNHDA and SQIVND (reference sequence). V was pared by 2 bases and J by 1 base, with 8 bases between. The chain's CDR3 is CASSIRGPNTEAFF. The CDR3 DNA reads as TGTGCCAGTAGTATAAGGGGTCCGAACACTGAAGCTTTCTTT.

The V and J genes are TRBV30 and TRBJ1-2; TRBD1 might be the D (5 bases). With 2 bases removed from V and 3 bases from J, the gap between germline ends came to 13 bases. This CDR3 has 14 residues. Germline-derived CDR1 and CDR2 are GTSNPN and SVGIG (reference sequence). The chain's CDR3 is CAWSRGGGDYGYTF. The CDR3 DNA sequence: TGTGCCTGGAGTCGCGGCGGGGGGGACTATGGCTACACCTTC.

This sequence joins TRBV30 and TRBJ1-1; D possibly corresponds to TRBD1 (5 bases). CDR1 is GTSNPN, CDR2 SVGIG, per germline (reference sequence). The ends were cut back, 5 bases at V and 3 bases at J, with 13 bases in the middle. The CDR3 length is 13 residues. CDR3 nucleotide sequence: TGTGCCTGGTCAAAGGGGCTGGACACTGAAGCTTTCTTT. Its translation: CAWSKGLDTEAFF.

The chain couples TRBV27 to TRBJ2-7, with 7 bases lining up with TRBD1. Trimming took 3 bases from V and 4 from J; bases not matched to a gene: 15. The CDR3 totals 17 residues. The V gene's germline CDR1 is MNHEY and CDR2 SMNVEV (reference sequence). The CDR3 spells CASSLRGTGRGIYEQYF. CDR3 in DNA: TGTGCCAGCAGTTTGAGGGGGACGGGCAGGGGGATTTACGAGCAGTACTTC.

This chain connects TRBV27 to TRBJ1-1; D gene unclear. CDR1 and CDR2 (germline): MNHEY, SMNVEV (reference sequence). With 6 bases removed from V and 1 base from J, the gap between germline ends came to 15 bases. This CDR3 is 15 amino acids long. The CDR3 sequence: CASSPRRRGNTEAFF. The CDR3 DNA reads TGTGCCAGCAGCCCTAGGAGGCGAGGGAACACTGAAGCTTTCTTT.

The V and J genes are TRBV5-4 and TRBJ1-2, with D uncertain. The V end was cut by 0 bases, the J end by 0 bases, with 9 bases between. The germline CDR1 and CDR2 sequences are SGHNT and YYREEE (reference sequence). CDR3 length: 15 amino acids. Written as DNA, the CDR3 is TGTGCCAGCAGCTTGGTTGGCGGATCTAACTATGGCTACACCTTC. Protein sequence: CASSLVGGSNYGYTF.

The chain couples TRBV28 to TRBJ2-7; 13 bases map to TRBD2. The CDR3 contains 15 residues. V lost 3 bases, J lost 7 bases, and 6 bases stayed unmatched. Germline V lookup: CDR1 MDHEN, CDR2 SYDVKM. CDR3: CASSFTSGRAGEQYF. As DNA, the CDR3 is TGTGCCAGCAGTTTCACTAGCGGGAGGGCCGGTGAGCAGTACTTC.